This entry lists 28 T cell receptor beta chains sequenced from one sample in a study of graft-versus-host responses after intestinal transplantation. Repertoires were generated with immunoSEQ multiplex PCR, while TCRdb's copy carries only in-frame clones and drops some. In the table there are a few thousand clones, 29% of which are singletons. Irradiated, violet-dye-labeled stimulator cells, some 200,000 in number, were plated with some 200,000 CFSE-labeled responder cells. The material sequenced was alloreactive CD8+ T cells from a mixed lymphocyte reaction culture, taken before transplantation. Subset: CFSE-low proliferating T cells sorted from approximately 6-day pre-transplant mixed lymphocyte reaction (GvH or HvG direction). These receptors were obtained from a human patient who was an organ donor for intestinal transplantation.

The chain carries TRBV10-3 and TRBJ2-5; D ambiguous. The J call may be incorrect, as the DNA end agrees better with TRBJ2-7. This CDR3 comprises 11 residues. Germline V gene sequence: CDR1 ENHRY, CDR2 SYGVKD. CDR3: CAISEVYEQYF. CDR3 bases: TGTGCCATCAGTGAAGTATACGAGCAGTACTTC.

In its sample, this clone is medium-sized. V gene TRBV5-8 combines with J gene TRBJ1-5; D unresolved. Trimming removed 0 bases at V and 4 bases at J, with 11 bases between. The germline V gene encodes CDR1 SGHTS and CDR2 YDEGEE. The CDR3 has 15 amino acids. CDR3 in amino acids: CASSLVQAGNQPQHF. Written as DNA, the CDR3 is TGTGCCAGCAGCTTGGTTCAGGCTGGTAATCAGCCCCAGCATTTT.

This clone was observed a handful of times. The chain links TRBV30 to TRBJ2-3, with TRBD2 matching 10 bases. Germline V gene lookup returns CDR1 GTSNPN and CDR2 SVGIG (reference sequence). With 0 bases clipped from V and 4 bases from J, the junction kept 1 base outside the gene matches. The CDR3 covers 14 residues. The CDR3 nucleotides read TGTGCCTGGAGTGTAGCGGGGGGGCCAGATACGCAGTATTTT. Residues: CAWSVAGGPDTQYF.

V and J are TRBV10-3 and TRBJ1-1, with TRBD1 identical over 9 bases. Germline values: CDR1 ENHRY, CDR2 SYGVKD. J gave up 0 bases and V 6 bases, and 8 bases lay outside the gene matches. The CDR3 spans 16 residues. CDR3 sequence (DNA): TGTGCCATCAGCCCCGGGACAGGGAGCCTGAACACTGAAGCTTTCTTT. Residues: CAISPGTGSLNTEAFF.

The table lists this clone with a few counts. V and J are TRBV27 and TRBJ1-1, with D tentatively TRBD1 (5 bases). CDR1 is MNHEY, CDR2 SMNVEV, per germline (reference sequence). CDR3 length: 13 residues. V dropped 3 bases and J dropped 4 bases, with 9 bases sitting between them. Written as DNA, the CDR3 is TGTGCCAGCAGTTTCTCGGGGGGCACTGAAGCTTTCTTT. Protein sequence: CASSFSGGTEAFF.

This chain joins TRBV4-3 and TRBJ2-5; 7 bases are a match to TRBD2. CDR1 is LGHNA, CDR2 YSLEER, per germline. This CDR3 spans 15 amino acids. Trimming removed 2 bases from V and 4 bases from J; junction bases left unmatched: 7. The CDR3 protein is CASSQQRGSGETQYF. In DNA, the CDR3 is TGCGCCAGCAGCCAACAGCGGGGATCAGGAGAGACCCAGTACTTC.

This CDR3 is CASSLCNRIPYEQYF. CDR3 coding DNA: TGTGCCAGCAGCTTATGTAACAGGATTCCCTACGAGCAGTACTTC. The chain carries TRBV7-3 and TRBJ2-7; TRBD1 is a possible D gene (5 bases). In germline, CDR1 is SGHTA, CDR2 FQGTGA. This CDR3 is 15 amino acids long. V lost 2 bases and J 2 bases, leaving 13 bases between the germline ends.

This CDR3 reads CASSLAGGPILEQFF. The CDR3, as DNA: TGTGCCAGCAGCTTAGCGGGGGGGCCGATTCTTGAGCAGTTCTTC. This chain links TRBV7-3 with TRBJ2-1; 9 nucleotides line up with TRBD2. This CDR3 has 15 amino acids. The V segment lost 2 bases and the J segment 9 bases; nucleotides outside the gene matches: 8. CDR1 is SGHTA, CDR2 FQGTGA, per germline. The full variable domain, its missing parts supplied by reference TRBV7-3 and TRBJ2-1, is GAGVSQTPSNKVTEKGKYVELRCDPISGHTALYWYRQSLGQGPEFLIYFQGTGAADDSGLPNDRFFAVRPEGSVSTLKIQRTERGDSAVYLCASSLAGGPILEQFFGPGTRLTVL.

The table lists this clone with a few counts. The chain employs TRBV2 and TRBJ1-1; no clear D gene. Germline lookup yields CDR1 SNHLY and CDR2 FYNNEI. The CDR3 contains 11 residues. Trimming shortened V by 6 bases and J by 3 bases, and 5 bases separated the two germline ends. The CDR3 spells CASSSDTEAFF. CDR3 sequence (DNA): TGTGCCAGCAGCTCGGACACTGAAGCTTTCTTT.

This clone was observed once. This chain joins TRBV7-9 and TRBJ2-3; D gene unclear. Per the germline V gene, CDR1 is SEHNR and CDR2 is FQNEAQ (reference sequence). The V end was cut by 5 bases, the J end by 2 bases, with 17 bases between. The CDR3 has 16 residues. The CDR3 region has the DNA TGTGCCAGCAGCAGCACAGTGTGGCCTTACACAGATACGCAGTATTTT. Encoded protein: CASSSTVWPYTDTQYF.

The chain is built from TRBV27 and TRBJ2-7; 7 bases align to TRBD1. Unmatched junction bases numbered 3, after V lost 7 bases and J lost 6 bases. The CDR3 length is 11 residues. The germline CDR1 and CDR2 sequences are MNHEY and SMNVEV (reference sequence). The chain's CDR3 is CASTDRVEQYF. CDR3 bases: TGTGCCAGCACTGACAGGGTCGAGCAGTACTTC.

This clone was seen a few times. J is TRBJ2-7 and V is TRBV4-1; D is possibly TRBD1 (6 bases). V lost 3 bases and J lost 0, with 21 bases in between. CDR1 and CDR2 from the germline V gene are MGHRA and YSYEKL. The CDR3 spans 18 residues. CDR3 sequence: CASSHLLTHGTPSYEQYF. The DNA of the CDR3 is TGCGCCAGCAGCCACCTCTTGACCCACGGGACACCCTCCTACGAGCAGTACTTC.

V is TRBV7-8 and J is TRBJ2-2, with D possibly being TRBD2 (5 bases). Trimming took 5 bases from V and 6 from J, leaving 13 bases between them. The CDR3 consists of 14 residues. From germline, CDR1 is SGHVS and CDR2 FQNEAQ. The CDR3 nucleotides are TGTGCCAGCAGCACCCGAGGGTTGTCCGGGGAGCTGTTTTTT. Its protein is CASSTRGLSGELFF. Filled out from reference TRBV7-8 and TRBJ2-2, the complete variable domain reads GAGVSQSPRYKVAKRGQDVALRCDPISGHVSLFWYQQALGQGPEFLTYFQNEAQLDKSGLPSDRFFAERPEGSVSTLKIQRTQQEDSAVYLCASSTRGLSGELFFGEGSRLTVL.

The V gene is TRBV7-2, the J gene TRBJ1-2; 10 bases match TRBD1. The CDR3 totals 16 residues. The V gene's germline CDR1 is SGHTA and CDR2 FQGNSA. Trimming took 5 bases from V and 5 from J; bases not matched to a gene: 11. For the CDR3, the DNA is TGTGCCAGCAGCCCAAGGTGGGACAGGGGAAGGTATGGCTACACCTTC. Residues: CASSPRWDRGRYGYTF.

The V gene is TRBV4-1, the J gene TRBJ2-1, with TRBD2 matching 10 bases. The germline gives CDR1 MGHRA, CDR2 YSYEKL. This CDR3 contains 15 residues. With 1 base clipped from V and 8 bases from J, the junction kept 5 bases outside the gene matches. The CDR3 region has the DNA TGCGCCAGCAGCCAAGTAGCGGGGGGTGCCTATGAGCAGTTCTTC. This encodes CASSQVAGGAYEQFF.

This clone has just a few counts. This chain connects TRBV6-5 to TRBJ1-1; no reliable D call. Germline CDR1 MNHEY, CDR2 SVGAGI. V lost 2 bases and J 7 bases, leaving 11 bases between the germline ends. The CDR3 has 13 residues. This CDR3 is CASSYNDASEAFF. The CDR3, as DNA: TGTGCCAGCAGTTACAACGACGCTAGTGAAGCTTTCTTT.

The chain couples TRBV11-2 to TRBJ2-7, with TRBD2 matching 9 bases. CDR1 SGHAT and CDR2 FQNNGV come from the germline V gene. The CDR3 is 15 residues long. Trimming removed 5 bases from V and 4 bases from J; junction bases left unmatched: 9. The CDR3 loop reads CASSRGGLAPYEQYF. In DNA form, the CDR3 reads TGTGCCAGCAGCCGTGGGGGACTAGCCCCTTACGAGCAGTACTTC. The complete variable domain, with remaining parts taken from reference TRBV11-2 and TRBJ2-7, reads EAGVAQSPRYKIIEKRQSVAFWCNPISGHATLYWYQQILGQGPKLLIQFQNNGVVDDSQLPKDRFSAERLKGVDSTLKIQPAKLEDSAVYLCASSRGGLAPYEQYFGPGTRLTVT.

J is TRBJ2-7 and V is TRBV30, with 10 bases that match TRBD1. The CDR3 spans 14 residues. CDR1 GTSNPN and CDR2 SVGIG come from the germline V gene (reference sequence). V trimming: 0 bases; J trimming: 5 bases; junction bases outside the gene matches: 4. CDR3 in DNA: TGTGCCTGGAGTGTGGGACAGGGGACCCACGAGCAGTACTTC. Protein sequence: CAWSVGQGTHEQYF. Based on the CDR3 plus reference TRBV30 and TRBJ2-7, the full variable domain is SQTIHQWPATLVQPVGSPLSLECTVEGTSNPNLYWYRQAAGRGLQLLFYSVGIGQISSEVPQNLSASRPQDRQFILSSKKLLLSDSGFYLCAWSVGQGTHEQYFGPGTRLTVT.

This clone was counted a few times. The chain joins TRBV7-2 to TRBJ2-1, with 15 positions matching TRBD2. With V trimmed by 5 bases and J by 5 bases, 13 bases remained unmatched. Looked up from germline, CDR1 is SGHTA and CDR2 is FQGNSA. This CDR3 is built from 19 residues. This CDR3 reads CASSPVGLAGGWKHNEQFF. In DNA, the CDR3 is TGTGCCAGCAGCCCCGTGGGACTAGCGGGGGGCTGGAAACACAATGAGCAGTTCTTC.

The rearrangement links TRBV4-2 to TRBJ2-5, with a weak D call TRBD2 (7 bases). V lost 4 bases, J lost 3 bases, and 18 bases lay in between. This CDR3 contains 16 residues. Germline CDR1 and CDR2: LGHNA and YNFKEQ. CDR3 residues: CASSPMGGGDEETQYF. CDR3 in DNA: TGTGCCAGCAGCCCTATGGGAGGGGGTGACGAAGAGACCCAGTACTTC.

This clone appeared a single time. This rearrangement joins TRBV7-3 to TRBJ2-1; 10 bases fit TRBD2. Germline CDR1 reads SGHTA; CDR2 reads FQGTGA. Trimming cost V 3 bases and J 4 bases; bases outside gene matches: 3. This CDR3 comprises 15 residues. CDR3 protein: CASSFSGGSYNEQFF. The CDR3 coding sequence is TGTGCCAGCAGCTTTAGCGGGGGGTCGTACAATGAGCAGTTCTTC.

In its sample, this clone was seen a few times. The CDR3 region is CAIRPLGTSGEKADTQYF. In nucleotides, the CDR3 is TGTGCCATCCGTCCACTCGGGACTAGCGGGGAGAAAGCAGATACGCAGTATTTT. The rearrangement links TRBV10-3 to TRBJ2-3; TRBD2 matches 13 bases. The germline CDR1 and CDR2 sequences are ENHRY and SYGVKD. The J segment lost 4 bases and the V segment lost 8 bases, leaving 15 bases of the junction unmatched. The CDR3 extends over 18 amino acids.

V is TRBV19 and J is TRBJ2-3; TRBD2 might be the D (6 bases). The V end lost 5 bases, the J end lost 2 bases, and 14 bases lay between the germline ends. Germline lookup yields CDR1 LNHDA and CDR2 SQIVND (reference sequence). The CDR3 contains 15 residues. CDR3 residues: CASSSTRDFTDTQYF. The DNA of the CDR3 is TGTGCCAGTAGTTCAACCCGGGACTTCACAGATACGCAGTATTTT.

This chain joins TRBV29-1 and TRBJ1-1, with TRBD1 identical over 8 bases. V gave up 5 bases and J gave up 5 bases; unmatched junction bases: 4. Germline values: CDR1 SQVTM, CDR2 ANQGSEA. This CDR3 has 12 amino acids. The CDR3: CSVYRGRTEAFF. CDR3 DNA sequence: TGCAGCGTTTACAGGGGGAGGACTGAAGCTTTCTTT.

This chain uses TRBV7-9 with TRBJ1-2, with 8 bases that match TRBD1. This CDR3 spans 14 amino acids. With V trimmed by 3 bases and J by 8 bases, 8 bases remained unmatched. CDR1 and CDR2 from the germline V gene are SEHNR and FQNEAQ (reference sequence). The CDR3 loop is CASSFWTGTYGYTF. As DNA, the CDR3 is TGTGCCAGCAGCTTTTGGACAGGGACCTACGGCTACACCTTC.

The sample holds a few counts of this clone. The V gene is TRBV6-6, the J gene TRBJ1-4; D not certain. Germline CDR1 reads MNHNY; CDR2 reads SVGAGI (reference sequence). Trimming cost V 5 bases and J 14 bases, with 18 bases left between them. The CDR3 is 13 amino acids. Written as DNA, the CDR3 is TGTGCCAGCAGTCGTTCTACACGGGGATGGCTGTTTTTT. Its translation: CASSRSTRGWLFF.

The chain has TRBV5-1 and TRBJ2-7, with D maybe TRBD2 (5 bases). With 4 bases removed from V and 1 base from J, the gap between germline ends came to 12 bases. The CDR3 is 14 amino acids. The germline gives CDR1 SGHRS, CDR2 YFSETQ. Here the CDR3 reads CASSPRVMSYEQYF. CDR3 nucleotide sequence: TGCGCCAGCAGCCCGAGGGTTATGTCCTACGAGCAGTACTTC. Full variable domain (outside the CDR3, taken from reference TRBV5-1 and TRBJ2-7): KAGVTQTPRYLIKTRGQQVTLSCSPISGHRSVSWYQQTPGQGLQFLFEYFSETQRNKGNFPGRFSGRQFSNSRSEMNVSTLELGDSALYLCASSPRVMSYEQYFGPGTRLTVT.

This sequence joins TRBV2 and TRBJ2-2, with 8 bases matching TRBD2. Germline V lookup: CDR1 SNHLY, CDR2 FYNNEI. The V and J ends lost 9 bases and 4 bases, in that order; junction bases with no gene match: 13. There are 16 residues in the CDR3. The CDR3 sequence: CASWTDSGAPTGELFF. The CDR3 DNA reads as TGTGCCAGTTGGACCGATAGCGGGGCTCCCACCGGGGAGCTGTTTTTT. Supplemented by reference TRBV2 and TRBJ2-2, the full variable domain reads EPEVTQTPSHQVTQMGQEVILRCVPISNHLYFYWYRQILGQKVEFLVSFYNNEISEKSEIFDDQFSVERPDGSNFTLKIRSTKLEDSAMYFCASWTDSGAPTGELFFGEGSRLTVL.